A single sample gave rise to the 9 T cell receptor beta chains below, sequenced in a study of naive CD8 T cells in extremely preterm neonates (dated by TCRdb to about 2017). Term cord blood was obtained from 4 to 6 elective full-term cesarean deliveries at roughly 36-41 weeks of gestation, without labor or rupture of membranes. Receptors were amplified or captured by the immunoSEQ multiplex PCR assay. The table was pulled from immuneACCESS by TCRdb, which kept in-frame rearrangements only. Such tables lose some clones; where checked, under half of the loss comes from unresolved V genes, and the rest has no known cause. The sample yields more than 5,000 clones; roughly 98% were counted once. More than 0.4% of the sample rests with the top ten. Source material: naive CD8+ T cells from cord blood. The receptors shown here come from a newborn in good health.

The chain has TRBV19 and TRBJ2-7; 8 nucleotides match TRBD1. Germline-derived CDR1 and CDR2 are LNHDA and SQIVND (reference sequence). Trimming removed 6 bases from V and 0 bases from J; junction bases left unmatched: 4. The CDR3 spans 14 residues. This chain's CDR3 is CASSATGGSYEQYF. The CDR3 region has the DNA TGTGCCAGTAGCGCCACAGGGGGCTCCTACGAGCAGTACTTC. Variable domain in full (rest from reference TRBV19 and TRBJ2-7): DGGITQSPKYLFRKEGQNVTLSCEQNLNHDAMYWYRQDPGQGLRLIYYSQIVNDFQKGDIAEGYSVSREKKESFPLTVTSAQKNPTAFYLCASSATGGSYEQYFGPGTRLTVT.

The table lists this clone with a count of one. The chain links TRBV27 to TRBJ2-3; 11 positions match TRBD2. The V segment lost 4 bases and the J segment 0 bases; nucleotides outside the gene matches: 12. The CDR3 extends over 19 amino acids. The germline V gene encodes CDR1 MNHEY and CDR2 SMNVEV (reference sequence). DNA for the CDR3: TGTGCCAGCAGTTCATTATATCGACTAGCGGGAACTAGCACAGATACGCAGTATTTT. Translating gives CASSSLYRLAGTSTDTQYF.

The genes are TRBV7-3 and TRBJ2-1; 7 bases align to TRBD2. This CDR3 contains 13 residues. V lost 5 bases to trimming and J lost 5 bases; unmatched junction nucleotides: 3. CDR1 and CDR2 (germline): SGHTA, FQGTGA. CDR3 sequence: CASSPLANNEQFF. The CDR3 DNA reads TGTGCCAGCAGCCCACTAGCGAACAATGAGCAGTTCTTC.

J is TRBJ2-5 and V is TRBV19; no firm D call. The end of the DNA is better explained by TRBJ2-7, so the J call may be wrong. The CDR3 is 13 amino acids. From germline, CDR1 is LNHDA and CDR2 SQIVND (reference sequence). The CDR3 DNA sequence: TGTGCCAGTAGTAAAGACGGGTATCACGAGCAGTACTTC. It codes for CASSKDGYHEQYF.

The chain couples TRBV30 to TRBJ2-7; D not resolved. The CDR3 spans 12 residues. Trimming took off 5 bases at V and 2 bases at J, with 10 bases between the two ends. Per the germline V gene, CDR1 is GTSNPN and CDR2 is SVGIG (reference sequence). The CDR3 nucleotides are TGTGCCTGGTTTTCAGGTGCCTACGAGCAGTACTTC. Translating it yields CAWFSGAYEQYF.

The J gene is TRBJ2-7, the V gene TRBV7-6; 8 nucleotides align to TRBD1. This CDR3 comprises 13 residues. Germline V gene data show CDR1 as SGHVS and CDR2 as FNYEAQ. The V gene end was trimmed by 3 bases and the J gene end by 3 bases; junction bases not matched to a gene: 1. CDR3 amino acids: CASSFGQGYEQYF. CDR3 nucleotides: TGTGCCAGCAGCTTCGGACAGGGCTACGAGCAGTACTTC. The complete variable domain, with remaining parts taken from reference TRBV7-6 and TRBJ2-7, reads GAGVSQSPRYKVTKRGQDVALRCDPISGHVSLYWYRQALGQGPEFLTYFNYEAQQDKSGLPNDRFSAERPEGSISTLTIQRTEQRDSAMYRCASSFGQGYEQYFGPGTRLTVT.

The chain carries TRBV11-2 and TRBJ2-3; D unresolved. The CDR3 runs 14 residues. Trimming stripped 3 bases from V and 0 bases from J, with 7 bases between. CDR1 is SGHAT, CDR2 FQNNGV, per germline. The CDR3 region has the DNA TGTGCCAGCAGCTTGGCTCCTAGCACAGATACGCAGTATTTT. It translates to CASSLAPSTDTQYF.

The CDR3 DNA reads as TGTGCCAGCAGTCGACAGGGGGCCTACGAGCAGTACTTC. Protein: CASSRQGAYEQYF. The chain is built from TRBV25-1 and TRBJ2-7; 9 bases are shared with TRBD1. CDR1 is MGHDK and CDR2 is SYGVNS in the germline V gene. Trimming took 5 bases from V and 2 from J; bases not matched to a gene: 1. The CDR3 consists of 13 residues.

V gene TRBV13 combines with J gene TRBJ2-7, with 9 bases aligning to TRBD1. This CDR3 spans 15 amino acids. Losses at the gene ends were 5 bases for V and 0 bases for J; bases not matched to a gene: 5. CDR1 is PRHDT and CDR2 is FYEKMQ in the germline V gene (reference sequence). The CDR3 here is CASSPGTGSSYEQYF. CDR3 DNA sequence: TGTGCCAGCAGCCCCGGGACAGGGAGCTCCTACGAGCAGTACTTC.